This TCR beta chain was captured by sequencing in a study of shared clonotypes between healthy human individuals. Study-level information: Aged 18 to 49, the donors were a couple of women and a few men. Study-wide results and caveats: Represented diversity (both genetic and exposure-history) was limited by the small number of donors. The authors expected sequencing depth to affect clonotype sharing among donors.

V was clipped by 4 bases and J by 6 bases; unmatched bases: 8. The germline V gene encodes CDR1 WSHSY and CDR2 SAAADI. CDR3 length: 15 amino acids. Only a few counts were recorded for this clone. As yet, its antigen is unknown. The table came from immunoSEQ multiplex PCR; TCRdb's copy has only in-frame clones and leaves some out. The sample has approximately 250,000 clones, approximately 65% seen once; the top ten hold 11%. The clonotype was recovered from a man aged 25-40 years in good health. The J gene is TRBJ2-1, the V gene TRBV10-2, with 8 bases fitting TRBD2. The material sequenced was memory CD4+ T cells sorted from blood. Sample subset: CD45RA-negative fraction. CDR3 DNA sequence: TGCGCCAGCAGTGCTACTAGCGGTGGCGGCAATGAGCAGTTCTTC. Its translation: CASSATSGGGNEQFF.